This T cell receptor (beta chain) was sequenced during a study of blood T cell repertoires in COVID-19. Study summary: From the United States, Italy and Spain came samples of acute and convalescent COVID-19. T cells, B-cell-depleted T cells, or PBMCs provided the cDNA or gDNA that served as material.

In the authors' workflow: Estimation of nucleated cell counts relied on the amplification of reference gene primers. Sequencing used immunoSEQ multiplex PCR; TCRdb keeps in-frame clones, though not all of them. V and J calls and clone size are given by that table; D and trimming were obtained from the DNA. The sample has 90,000 or so clones, roughly 90% seen once. The germline V gene has CDR1 SQVTM and CDR2 ANQGSEA. V lost 4 bases and J lost 7; bases outside the gene matches: 11. This CDR3 comprises 15 residues. This chain links TRBV29-1 with TRBJ2-1; TRBD2 agrees at 9 bases. The sample comprised peripheral blood. The source is a woman aged 80 or older with active or convalescent COVID-19. The DNA of the CDR3 is TGCAGCGTTGGCTTTCCGGGACTAGCAGCTAATGAGCAGTTCTTC. Translation gives CSVGFPGLAANEQFF.